Listed below are T cell receptor beta chains from one sample, sequenced in a study of cytomegalovirus exposure and HLA in healthy donors. Clones were sequenced by immunoSEQ multiplex PCR, and TCRdb holds only the in-frame ones, with some missing. Altogether under 150,000 clones are present, roughly four fifths being singletons, with the ten largest covering 5% to 7%. Sequenced material: PBMCs. These receptors all stem from a middle-aged woman in good health and CMV-seropositive. Each CDR3 is given with its conserved first and last residue. D genes are given only for firm matches. A clone size is listed for some rows: how often the clone was seen (once, few, many), or a class if it is expanded.

.	TRBV6-5	.	TRBJ2-2	CASSPPTNTGELFF	TGTGCCAGCAGTCCCCCAACGAACACCGGGGAGCTGTTTTTT
.	TRBV15	TRBD2	TRBJ2-5	CATSPGGDETQYF	TGTGCCACCAGCCCCGGGGGGGATGAGACCCAGTACTTC
.	TRBV7-2	TRBD2	TRBJ2-5	CASRLRALAGVLETQYF	TGTGCCAGCAGACTTAGGGCCCTAGCGGGAGTGTTAGAGACCCAGTACTTC
.	TRBV6-1	TRBD1	TRBJ1-2	CASSSGTENNYGYTF	TGTGCCAGCAGCTCCGGGACAGAGAATAACTATGGCTACACCTTC
.	TRBV9	.	TRBJ2-5	CASSVSQETQYF	TGTGCCAGCAGCGTATCGCAAGAGACCCAGTACTTC
.	TRBV6-5	.	TRBJ2-1	CASSYSPSGEQFF	TGTGCCAGCAGTTACTCACCCAGCGGTGAGCAGTTCTTC
few	TRBV19	TRBD1	TRBJ1-2	CASSPTPGQAFNYGYTF	TGTGCCAGTAGTCCTACACCGGGACAGGCCTTTAACTATGGCTACACCTTC
few	TRBV27	TRBD2	TRBJ2-7	CASSPSGTSGYYEQYF	TGTGCCAGCAGTCCCTCGGGGACTAGCGGATACTACGAGCAGTACTTC
.	TRBV28	.	TRBJ2-3	CASLRQSRRTDTQYF	TGTGCCAGCTTGCGACAGTCCCGCCGCACAGATACGCAGTATTTT
.	TRBV15	TRBD2	TRBJ2-7	CATSNPAGGSYEQYF	TGTGCCACCAGCAACCCAGCGGGGGGAAGCTACGAGCAGTACTTC
.	TRBV30	TRBD2	TRBJ2-1	CAWTQRGRLGSYNEQFF	TGTGCCTGGACTCAGCGGGGGCGACTAGGCTCCTACAATGAGCAGTTCTTC
.	TRBV6-5	.	TRBJ2-3	CASGPSGRRPYF	TGTGCCAGCGGTCCGAGCGGGCGGCGCCCGTATTTT
.	TRBV7-3	.	TRBJ2-7	CASSLGRESPEQYF	TGTGCCAGCAGCTTGGGGCGGGAAAGCCCCGAGCAGTACTTC
.	TRBV4-3	.	TRBJ1-2	CASSQDRSYTYGYTF	TGCGCCAGCAGCCAAGATCGATCTTACACGTATGGCTACACCTTC
few	TRBV7-2	TRBD1	TRBJ1-1	CASSLGQANTEAFF	TGTGCCAGCAGCTTGGGACAGGCGAACACTGAAGCTTTCTTT
.	TRBV6-6	.	TRBJ1-4	CASIGAGRHEKLFF	TGTGCCAGCATCGGGGCAGGGAGGCATGAAAAACTGTTTTTT
.	TRBV28	.	TRBJ2-7	CASTSPGGTPYEQYF	TGTGCCAGCACTTCCCCCGGGGGAACCCCCTACGAGCAGTACTTC
.	TRBV5-1	.	TRBJ1-6	CASSLAAGLNSPLHF	TGCGCCAGCAGCTTGGCCGCAGGGTTGAATTCACCCCTCCACTTT
.	TRBV7-7	TRBD1	TRBJ2-7	CASSTTGAAEQYF	TGTGCTAGCAGCACTACAGGGGCGGCCGAGCAGTACTTC
.	TRBV12-5	.	TRBJ1-1	CASAFQGLDTEAFF	TGTGCTAGTGCCTTTCAGGGGCTGGACACTGAAGCTTTCTTT
once	TRBV5-1	.	TRBJ2-3	CASSTGADTQYF	TGCGCCAGCAGCACCGGGGCAGATACGCAGTATTTT
.	TRBV4-3	.	TRBJ2-1	CASSHAGFGALTGEQFF	TGCGCCAGCAGCCATGCCGGCTTCGGCGCGCTCACAGGTGAGCAGTTCTTC
.	TRBV19	.	TRBJ2-3	CASSIGGSTDTQYF	TGTGCCAGTAGTATCGGGGGTAGCACAGATACGCAGTATTTT
.	TRBV6-1	TRBD1	TRBJ1-2	CASSGGQGVDGYTF	TGTGCCAGCAGTGGCGGACAGGGGGTGGATGGCTACACCTTC
.	TRBV7-3	TRBD2	TRBJ2-1	CASSREGLAGLNEQFF	TGTGCCAGCAGCAGAGAGGGACTAGCGGGGCTTAATGAGCAGTTCTTC
.	TRBV18	.	TRBJ2-7	CASSPVSGQSSYEQYF	TGTGCCAGCTCACCAGTGTCGGGACAATCCTCCTACGAGCAGTACTTC
.	TRBV14	.	TRBJ1-1	CASSQEGQGIYMNTEAFF	TGTGCCAGCAGCCAAGAAGGGCAGGGGATTTACATGAACACTGAAGCTTTCTTT
.	TRBV27	TRBD2	TRBJ2-2	CASSLTNLAGVFPGELFF	TGTGCCAGCAGTTTAACAAACCTAGCGGGAGTCTTCCCCGGGGAGCTGTTTTTT
.	TRBV7-3	TRBD2	TRBJ2-5	CASSLTPWTSGEETQYF	TGTGCCAGCAGCTTAACCCCATGGACTAGCGGGGAAGAGACCCAGTACTTC
.	TRBV9	TRBD1	TRBJ1-3	CASSVGGTGATSGNTIYF	TGTGCCAGCAGCGTAGGAGGGACAGGGGCGACGTCTGGAAACACCATATATTTT
.	TRBV6-5	TRBD1	TRBJ1-2	CASNQQGSLGYTF	TGTGCCAGCAACCAACAGGGGTCTCTTGGCTACACCTTC
.	TRBV28	TRBD1	TRBJ1-1	CATDRANTEAFF	TGTGCCACCGACAGGGCGAACACTGAAGCTTTCTTT
few	TRBV7-8	.	TRBJ2-7	CASSSVQYEQYF	TGTGCCAGCAGCTCCGTTCAGTACGAGCAGTACTTC
.	TRBV18	TRBD2	TRBJ2-1	CASSGRDLLPNEQFF	TGTGCCAGCTCAGGGAGGGACCTACTTCCCAATGAGCAGTTCTTC
.	TRBV14	TRBD1	TRBJ1-4	CASSQYRGLREKLFF	TGTGCCAGCAGCCAGTACAGGGGGCTGCGGGAAAAACTGTTTTTT
.	TRBV28	.	TRBJ1-3	CASVVGETGNTIYF	TGTGCCAGCGTAGTGGGCGAAACAGGAAACACCATATATTTT
.	TRBV11-1	TRBD2	TRBJ2-3	CASSWLAGGTDTQYF	TGTGCCAGCAGCTGGCTAGCGGGGGGCACAGATACGCAGTATTTT
.	TRBV5-4	.	TRBJ1-3	CASTELGAEPGNTIYF	TGTGCCAGCACCGAACTGGGGGCCGAGCCTGGAAACACCATATATTTT
.	TRBV19	TRBD1	TRBJ2-5	CASSIGAGGGFETQYF	TGTGCCAGTAGTATCGGGGCAGGGGGCGGTTTTGAGACCCAGTACTTC
few	TRBV2	TRBD2	TRBJ2-2	CASRVSGGARNTGELFF	TGTGCCAGCAGAGTCAGCGGGGGGGCCCGAAACACCGGGGAGCTGTTTTTT
.	TRBV2	.	TRBJ2-1	CASAGEGYNEQFF	TGTGCCAGCGCAGGGGAGGGGTACAATGAGCAGTTCTTC
.	TRBV5-1	TRBD1	TRBJ1-2	CASSRDRVLDGYTF	TGCGCCAGCAGCCGGGACAGGGTCTTGGATGGCTACACCTTC
.	TRBV5-1	TRBD2	TRBJ2-7	CASSLAPPTSGSIYEQYF	TGCGCCAGCAGCTTGGCCCCTCCAACTAGCGGGAGTATCTACGAGCAGTACTTC
.	TRBV5-4	.	TRBJ2-1	CASSLAAGIEQFF	TGTGCCAGCAGCTTGGCGGCAGGGATTGAGCAGTTCTTC
.	TRBV14	.	TRBJ2-3	CASSQDRGTDTQYF	TGTGCCAGCAGCCAAGATCGGGGGACAGATACGCAGTATTTT
.	TRBV6-5	.	TRBJ2-3	CASSLVITDTQYF	TGTGCCAGCAGCCTAGTGATCACAGATACGCAGTATTTT
.	TRBV27	TRBD1	TRBJ2-7	CASSSGQGSYEQYF	TGTGCCAGCAGTTCGGGACAGGGATCCTACGAGCAGTACTTC